This T cell receptor beta chain was sequenced for a study of PD-L1 blockade in urothelial cancer. At the level of the study: Administration of atezolizumab to patients began around 2014, at 1,200 mg intravenously every 3 weeks.

The CDR3 consists of 14 residues. V was cut by 6 bases and J by 3 bases, with 15 bases left in between. Germline assignment: CDR1 MDHEN and CDR2 SYDVKM. TCRdb's table, derived via immunoSEQ multiplex PCR, lists solely in-frame clones and lacks some. The data show about 53,000 clones, approximately 90% seen once. The time point: pretreatment peripheral blood. Source: PBMCs, taken around atezolizumab (anti-PD-L1) treatment. The chain employs TRBV28 and TRBJ2-7, with D perhaps matching TRBD2 (6 bases). The source is a woman in her sixties or seventies with urothelial cancer. The CDR3 nucleotides are TGTGCCAGCAGCCCTCGCTCGGGAGTCTACGAGCAGTACTTC. Protein: CASSPRSGVYEQYF.